This TCR beta chain is from a study of OX40 agonist ivuxolimab in advanced cancers. As for the study in general: Patients were infused with ivuxolimab every 2 weeks at 0.01 to 10 mg/kg. Melanoma, hepatocellular carcinoma, head and neck or renal cell cancer occurred in dose-escalation patients.

The germline V gene encodes CDR1 MNHEY and CDR2 SMNVEV (reference sequence). V lost 5 bases, J lost 6 bases, and 20 bases lay in between. The CDR3 consists of 16 residues. Generated by immunoSEQ multiplex PCR, the TCRdb table keeps only in-frame clones and is missing some. Here the sample spans tens of thousands of clones, roughly 94% being singletons. The chain uses TRBV27 and TRBJ2-4; no clear D gene. The sequencing used CD4+ or CD8+ T cells sorted from blood, collected in a trial of the OX40 agonist ivuxolimab. This TCR came from an adult with an advanced solid tumor such as melanoma, head and neck, liver or kidney cancer. The CDR3 sequence: CASSPSGSTTPNIQYF. CDR3 nucleotides: TGTGCCAGCAGTCCCTCCGGATCCACCACCCCAAACATTCAGTACTTC.